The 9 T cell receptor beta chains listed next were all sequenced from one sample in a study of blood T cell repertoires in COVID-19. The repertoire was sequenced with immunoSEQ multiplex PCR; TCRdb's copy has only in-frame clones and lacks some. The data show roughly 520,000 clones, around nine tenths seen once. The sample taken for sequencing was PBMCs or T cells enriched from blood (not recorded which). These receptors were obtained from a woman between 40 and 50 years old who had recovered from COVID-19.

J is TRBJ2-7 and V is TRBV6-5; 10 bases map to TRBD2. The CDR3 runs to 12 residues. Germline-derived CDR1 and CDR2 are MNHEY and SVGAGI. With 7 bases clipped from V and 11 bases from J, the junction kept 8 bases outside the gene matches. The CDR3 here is CASKPGTSVEYF. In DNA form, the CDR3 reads TGTGCCAGCAAACCCGGGACTAGCGTGGAGTACTTC.

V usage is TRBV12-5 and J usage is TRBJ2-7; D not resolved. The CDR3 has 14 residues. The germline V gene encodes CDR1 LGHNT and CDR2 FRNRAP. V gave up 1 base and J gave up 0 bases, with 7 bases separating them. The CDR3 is CASGLAPSSYEQYF. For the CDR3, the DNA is TGTGCTAGTGGTTTGGCCCCCTCCTCCTACGAGCAGTACTTC.

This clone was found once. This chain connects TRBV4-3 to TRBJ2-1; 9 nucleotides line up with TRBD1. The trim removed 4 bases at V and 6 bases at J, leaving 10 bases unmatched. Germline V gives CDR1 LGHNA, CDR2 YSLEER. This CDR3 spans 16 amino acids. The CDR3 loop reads CASSPWGTGQPNEQFF. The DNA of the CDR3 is TGCGCCAGCAGCCCCTGGGGGACAGGGCAACCCAATGAGCAGTTCTTC.

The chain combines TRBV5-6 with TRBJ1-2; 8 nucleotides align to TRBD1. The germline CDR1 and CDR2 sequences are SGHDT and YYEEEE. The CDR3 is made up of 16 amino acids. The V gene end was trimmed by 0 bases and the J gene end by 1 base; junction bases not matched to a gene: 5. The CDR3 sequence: CASSLGGTGLNYGYTF. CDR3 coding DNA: TGTGCCAGCAGCTTGGGGGGGACAGGCCTTAACTATGGCTACACCTTC.

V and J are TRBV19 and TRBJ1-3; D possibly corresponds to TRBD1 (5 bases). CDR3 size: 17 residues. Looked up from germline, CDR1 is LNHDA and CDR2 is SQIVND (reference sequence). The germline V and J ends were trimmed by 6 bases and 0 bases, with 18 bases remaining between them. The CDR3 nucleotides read TGTGCCAGTAGCAGGGTGGACCGAGCCTTCTCTGGAAACACCATATATTTT. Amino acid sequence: CASSRVDRAFSGNTIYF.

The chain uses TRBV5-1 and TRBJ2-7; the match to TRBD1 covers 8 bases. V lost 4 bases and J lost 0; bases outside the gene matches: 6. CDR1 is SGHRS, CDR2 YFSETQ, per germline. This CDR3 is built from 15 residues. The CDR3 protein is CASSTRTGSSYEQYF. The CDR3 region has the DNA TGCGCCAGCAGCACAAGGACAGGGAGCTCCTACGAGCAGTACTTC.

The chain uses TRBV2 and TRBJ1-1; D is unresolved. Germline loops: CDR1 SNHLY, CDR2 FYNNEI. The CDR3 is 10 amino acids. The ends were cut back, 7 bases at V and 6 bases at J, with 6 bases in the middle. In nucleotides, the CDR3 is TGTGCCAGCACGGGAGCTGAAGCTTTCTTT. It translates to CASTGAEAFF.

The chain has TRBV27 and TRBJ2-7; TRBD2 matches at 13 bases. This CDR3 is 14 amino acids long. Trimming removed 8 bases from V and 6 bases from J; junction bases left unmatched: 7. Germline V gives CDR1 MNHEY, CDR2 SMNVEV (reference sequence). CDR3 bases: TGTGCCAGCCAACCGGGACTAGCGGGAAGCGAGCAGTACTTC. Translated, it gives CASQPGLAGSEQYF.

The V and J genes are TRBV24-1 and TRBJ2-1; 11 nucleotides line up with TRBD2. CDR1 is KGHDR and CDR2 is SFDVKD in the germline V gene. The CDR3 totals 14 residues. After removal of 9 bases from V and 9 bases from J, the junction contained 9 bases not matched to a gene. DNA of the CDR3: TGTGCCACCTCCACTAGCGGGAGTACAGGTGAGCAGTTCTTC. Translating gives CATSTSGSTGEQFF.